The rows below give T cell receptor beta chains drawn from one sample of a study of CD4 T cells in relation to SARS-CoV-2 and coronaviruses. Sequencing used immunoSEQ multiplex PCR; TCRdb keeps in-frame clones, though not all of them. Among 26,000 or so clones, roughly 69% were seen once, and the ten largest hold roughly a quarter. No antigen has been identified for these receptors. Sequences were obtained from CD4+ T cells from PBMCs, cultured in vitro. The receptors stem from a human donor in good health. Each CDR3 is given with its conserved first and last residue. The D gene is left open where the match is weak. The listing skips clone size in some rows; elsewhere it reads once, few, many or a size class.

>NA|TRBJ1-3|NA|TRBV6-5
TGTGCCAGCAGTTACCGGGACGGCTCTGGAAACACCATATATTTT
CASSYRDGSGNTIYF
>TRBD1|TRBJ1-5|NA|TRBV2
TGTGCCAGCACTGGGACAGTAGGTGAAAATCAGCCCCAGCATTTT
CASTGTVGENQPQHF
>TRBD1|TRBJ2-5|NA|TRBV18
TGTGCCAGCTCACGACCCGGGACAGGGGGAGGAGAGACCCAGTACTTC
CASSRPGTGGGETQYF
>TRBD2|TRBJ2-1|NA|TRBV29-1
TGCAGCGCCCTCGGTGGGGACTACATCGATGAGCAGTTCTTC
CSALGGDYIDEQFF
>NA|TRBJ2-7|NA|TRBV2
TGTGCCAGCAGGGGGTTACGGGGGGCGTCCTACGAGCAGTACTTC
CASRGLRGASYEQYF
>NA|TRBJ1-2|NA|TRBV7-2
TGTGCCAGCAGCTTAGAATGGGGGGGGAATGGCTACACCTTC
CASSLEWGGNGYTF
>TRBD1|TRBJ1-5|NA|TRBV7-8
TGTGCCAGCAGCGCAAACCTGGGACAGACTCAGAATCAGCCCCAGCATTTT
CASSANLGQTQNQPQHF
>NA|TRBJ2-1|NA|TRBV19
TGTGCCAGTAGTAGGGGTGATGGCCCCGTCAATGAGCAGTTCTTC
CASSRGDGPVNEQFF
>NA|TRBJ1-1|few|TRBV7-2
TGTGCCAGCAGCTTAGGGGGGAGCCGGACTGAAGCTTTCTTT
CASSLGGSRTEAFF
>TRBD2|TRBJ2-3|NA|TRBV2
TGTGCCACTTTGGGGGGGGAAACAGATACGCAGTATTTT
CATLGGETDTQYF
>NA|TRBJ1-1|few|TRBV12-3/TRBV12-4
TGTGCCAGCAGTAAACTCCGGGGCACTGAAGCTTTCTTT
CASSKLRGTEAFF
>NA|TRBJ1-5|NA|TRBV18
TGTGCCAGCTCCCCGACAGGTTCGGACATACAAGGTCCGCAGCATTTT
CASSPTGSDIQGPQHF
>NA|TRBJ2-1|NA|TRBV6-6
TGTGCCAGCAGTTTCGAGGTAAATGAGCAGTTCTTC
CASSFEVNEQFF
>NA|TRBJ1-6|NA|TRBV7-9
TGTGCCAGCAGCTCCCTCTATTCACCCCTCCACTTT
CASSSLYSPLHF
>TRBD1|TRBJ2-7|NA|TRBV5-6
TGTGCCAGCTCCATCGACAGGGCGGAGCAGTACTTC
CASSIDRAEQYF
>NA|TRBJ2-1|NA|TRBV11-3
TGTGCCAGCAGCTTAGCGGGGACCTACAATGAGCAGTTCTTC
CASSLAGTYNEQFF
>NA|TRBJ2-5|NA|TRBV4-3
TGCGCCAGCAGCCAAGTAGGGAGGGGGGGCCTGGAGACCCAGTACTTC
CASSQVGRGGLETQYF
>TRBD1|TRBJ2-5|NA|TRBV4-2
TGTGCCAGCAGCCACCCACAGGGGGCGGGTGAGACCCAGTACTTC
CASSHPQGAGETQYF
>TRBD2|TRBJ2-2|NA|TRBV3-1/TRBV3-2
TGTGCCAGCAGCCAATCTAGCGGGAGCTTCACCGGGGAGCTGTTTTTT
CASSQSSGSFTGELFF
>NA|TRBJ2-1|NA|TRBV7-9
TGTGCCAGCAGCTTAGGTGGGGAGGGGGCCTACAATGAGCAGTTCTTC
CASSLGGEGAYNEQFF
>NA|TRBJ2-3|NA|TRBV30
TGTGCCTGGAGTGTTGCAACGGTCACCGGGGGCACAGATACGCAGTATTTT
CAWSVATVTGGTDTQYF
>NA|TRBJ2-1|NA|TRBV6-2/TRBV6-3
TGTGCCAGCAGTTACTCCATGAGTCAGCCCAAGCAGTTCTTC
CASSYSMSQPKQFF
>NA|TRBJ2-1|NA|TRBV7-8
TGTGCCAGCAGCTTAGGATGGGGCAGCAACAATGAGCAGTTCTTC
CASSLGWGSNNEQFF
>TRBD2|TRBJ2-2|NA|TRBV3-1/TRBV3-2
TGTGCCAGCAGCCCGAGGATAGCGGGTTATACCGGGGAGCTGTTTTTT
CASSPRIAGYTGELFF
>TRBD1|TRBJ2-7|NA|TRBV7-2
TGTGCCAGCAGCACCACCGGGACAGGGGGCAAGTACGAGCAGTACTTC
CASSTTGTGGKYEQYF
>NA|TRBJ2-7|NA|TRBV7-2
TGTGCCAGCAGCCCCTCACCCCTTTACGAGCAGTACTTC
CASSPSPLYEQYF
>NA|TRBJ1-2|NA|TRBV2
TGTGCCAGCAGTGAATCGCGGGGGGCTGATGGCTACACCTTC
CASSESRGADGYTF
>NA|TRBJ2-1|NA|TRBV5-1
TGCGCCAGCAGCGGGACTGCCCCTTCCTACAATGAGCAGTTCTTC
CASSGTAPSYNEQFF
>TRBD1|TRBJ2-2|NA|TRBV7-9
TGTGCCAGCAGCTTAGAGTCCCGACAGGGAAGACGAACCGGGGAGCTGTTTTTT
CASSLESRQGRRTGELFF
>TRBD1|TRBJ2-7|NA|TRBV3-1/TRBV3-2
TGTGCCAGCAGCCAATTGGACAGGGGTTACGAGCAGTACTTC
CASSQLDRGYEQYF
>NA|TRBJ1-6|NA|TRBV10-2
TGCGCCAGCAGTGAAGCCGATAATTCACCCCTCCACTTT
CASSEADNSPLHF
>NA|TRBJ1-2|NA|TRBV5-6
TGTGCCAGCAGCTTGGGGCAGTCAAACTATGGCTACACCTTC
CASSLGQSNYGYTF
>NA|TRBJ2-5|NA|TRBV23-1
TGCGCCAGCAGTCAAAAGAGTCCTCTTGGGACCCAGTACTTC
CASSQKSPLGTQYF
>NA|TRBJ1-1|NA|TRBV7-8
TGTGCCAGCAGCCAGGGCCGAAACACTGAAGCTTTCTTT
CASSQGRNTEAFF
>NA|TRBJ2-3|once|TRBV11-2
TGTGCCAGCAGCCTAAGAACAGCAGATACGCAGTATTTT
CASSLRTADTQYF
>TRBD1|TRBJ2-7|NA|TRBV2
TGTGCCAGCACGGGACAGGGTTATGCCTACGAGCAGTACTTC
CASTGQGYAYEQYF
>NA|TRBJ2-7|NA|TRBV4-1
TGCGCCAGCAGCCAAGGATGGACGTCCAGAGTCTACGAGCAGTACTTC
CASSQGWTSRVYEQYF
>NA|TRBJ2-7|once|TRBV10-3
TGTGCCATGAAGGACCCTTTAGCCAGCTACGAGCAGTACTTC
CAMKDPLASYEQYF
>TRBD1|TRBJ2-7|NA|TRBV12-5
TGTGCTAGTGGTATACAGGGGACCGACTCCTACGAGCAGTACTTC
CASGIQGTDSYEQYF
>TRBD2|TRBJ2-7|NA|TRBV19
TGTGCCAGTAGTAGCGGGAGGGTTTCCGAGCAGTACTTC
CASSSGRVSEQYF
>NA|TRBJ1-5|NA|TRBV30
TGTGCCTGGAGTGGACCTGGCAATCAGCCCCAGCATTTT
CAWSGPGNQPQHF
>NA|TRBJ2-7|NA|TRBV21-1
TGTGCCAGCAGCAAAGGGGGCGGGACTAGCGGGACCCTTTGGTGCGAGCAGTACTTC
CASSKGGGTSGTLWCEQYF
>NA|TRBJ1-5|NA|TRBV19
TGTGCCAGTAGTATAGGAGGGGCGGGGGGTCAGCCCCAGCATTTT
CASSIGGAGGQPQHF
>TRBD1|TRBJ1-5|once|TRBV29-1
TGCAGCGTTAGGACAGGGGGAAGCGGCAATCAGCCCCAGCATTTT
CSVRTGGSGNQPQHF
>NA|TRBJ1-5|NA|TRBV7-2
TGTGCCAGCAGCCCTGGGGGAGGCAATCAGCCCCAGCATTTT
CASSPGGGNQPQHF
>NA|TRBJ2-5|once|TRBV11-2
TGTGCCAGCAGCTTAGACAGTCAAGAGACCCAGTACTTC
CASSLDSQETQYF
>NA|TRBJ2-2|few|TRBV5-4
TGTGCCAGCAGCTTGGCGGCTAGCTACGGGGAGCTGTTTTTT
CASSLAASYGELFF